The T cell receptor beta chain under discussion was sequenced for a study of blood T cell repertoires in COVID-19. Study-wide context: COVID-19 samples collected from the United States, Italy and Spain covered acute and convalescent phases.

This clone was recorded only once. Sequenced by immunoSEQ multiplex PCR; TCRdb stores in-frame clones only, minus some. The sample shows more than 150,000 clones, around four fifths of them seen only once. The CDR3 consists of 14 residues. Trimming left V 1 base short and J 2 bases short, with 7 bases between. The germline gives CDR1 KGHDR, CDR2 SFDVKD. The TCR sequence derives from a woman between 40 and 50 years old with acute or convalescent COVID-19. Sequencing input: peripheral blood. The gene calls are TRBV24-1 and TRBJ1-2; weak D call: TRBD1 (6 bases). CDR3 DNA: TGTGCCACCAGTGATTTTGGACAGAACTATGGCTACACCTTC. This encodes CATSDFGQNYGYTF.